This TCR beta chain is drawn from a study of T-cell reconstitution after alpha-beta-depleted transplantation in children. General observations from the study: T-cell numbers and diversity, one year after transplant, stemmed largely from T cells that were newly produced. Reportedly, roughly two months post-transplant, alpha-beta T cells arose from several hundred expanded graft clones. Diversity of TCRbeta at day 60 was high in some patients, arising from surviving recipient T cells and thymic progenitors.

As it was prepared, the TCRbeta library received unique molecular identifiers. TCRdb analysed the PCR reads with MiXCR anew, one entry per CDR3 protein. The profile shows 200,000 to 250,000 distinct CDR3 sequences, approximately 8% of them singletons. As concerns this clonotype: Its antigen is unknown.

This CDR3 has 14 residues. With V trimmed by 6 bases and J by 6 bases, 12 bases remained unmatched. CDR1 is DFQATT, CDR2 SNEGSKA, per germline (reference sequence). The sample in question was PBMCs, mostly from graft donor cells, obtained 360 days after TCRalphabeta/CD19-depleted stem cell transplant. The sequence derives from a male patient between 2 and 15 years old who had a stem cell transplant for acute myeloid leukemia, so the T cells may come from the graft donor. V gene TRBV20-1 combines with J gene TRBJ2-3, with TRBD2 matching 7 bases. The CDR3 region has the DNA TGCAGTGCGGAACCCGGGACCGGGGGGGATACGCAGTATTTT. This translates into CSAEPGTGGDTQYF.